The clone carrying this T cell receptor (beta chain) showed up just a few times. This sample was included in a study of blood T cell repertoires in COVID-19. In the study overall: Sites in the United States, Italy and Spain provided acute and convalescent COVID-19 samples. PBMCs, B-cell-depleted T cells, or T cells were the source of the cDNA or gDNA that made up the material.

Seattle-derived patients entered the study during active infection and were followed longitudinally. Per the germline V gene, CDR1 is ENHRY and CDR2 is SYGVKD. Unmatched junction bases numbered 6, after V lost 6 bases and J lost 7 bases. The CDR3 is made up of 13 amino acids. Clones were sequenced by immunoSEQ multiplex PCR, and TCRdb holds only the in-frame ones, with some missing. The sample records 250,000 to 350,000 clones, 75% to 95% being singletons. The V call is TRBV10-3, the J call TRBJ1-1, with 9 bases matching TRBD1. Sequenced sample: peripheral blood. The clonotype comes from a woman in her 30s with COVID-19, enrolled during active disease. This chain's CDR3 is CAIRTGGGDEAFF. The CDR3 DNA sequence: TGTGCCATCAGGACAGGGGGTGGGGATGAAGCTTTCTTT.